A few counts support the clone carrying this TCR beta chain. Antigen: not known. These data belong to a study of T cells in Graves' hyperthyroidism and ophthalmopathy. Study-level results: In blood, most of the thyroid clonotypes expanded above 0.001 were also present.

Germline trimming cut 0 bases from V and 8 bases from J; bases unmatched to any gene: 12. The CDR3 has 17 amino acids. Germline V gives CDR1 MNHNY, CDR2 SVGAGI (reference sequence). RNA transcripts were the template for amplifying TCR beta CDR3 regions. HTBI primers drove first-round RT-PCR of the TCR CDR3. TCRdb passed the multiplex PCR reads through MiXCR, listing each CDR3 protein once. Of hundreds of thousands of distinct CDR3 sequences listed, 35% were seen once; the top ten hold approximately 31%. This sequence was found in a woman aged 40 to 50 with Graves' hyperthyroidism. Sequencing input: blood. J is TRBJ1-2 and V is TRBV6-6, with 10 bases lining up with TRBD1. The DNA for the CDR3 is TGTGCCAGCAGTTACTCGGGTGCTGGGACAGGGGTGGGCGGCTACACCTTC. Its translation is CASSYSGAGTGVGGYTF.